This TCR beta chain came from a study of cytomegalovirus exposure and HLA in healthy donors (dated by TCRdb to 2015 to 2018). About the full investigation: According to an earlier analysis of a few hundred of the donors, roughly 180 million T cells yielded some 110 million unique TCR beta sequences and about 300 Gb of sequence data. About 310 gigabases of sequencing data and approximately 85 million unique TCR sequences were included in an early release covering roughly 600 HLA-typed donors. Among the roughly 400 genotyped donors, around 79% belonged to the genetic ancestry cluster associated with self-reported Caucasian donors. The study was designed to test whether signatures of past pathogen exposure could be identified by cataloging public T cell receptors. The T cell repertoires of around 670 subjects were profiled by immunosequencing and related to cytomegalovirus serostatus. A separate validation cohort of about 110 different subjects was used in addition to the 666-subject first cohort. High-throughput TCR immunosequencing, statistical association of individual TCRs with disease status, and machine learning were combined to predict cytomegalovirus infection status. A later analysis re-analyzed previously published TCR beta repertoires from roughly 690 donors and added high-resolution HLA genotyping to study TCR occurrence patterns. Rather than using new phenotypic data, the later analysis identified candidate immune exposures from TCR beta sequences and from how often those sequences occurred across donors. An earlier analysis of 587 of the donors applied high-throughput TCR beta sequencing to assess whether each TCR beta V gene segment acted as functional or pseudogenic. Donor age, sex, ethnicity and CMV serostatus were compiled alongside the repertoire data. Genome-wide SNP genotypes for about three fifths of the roughly 700 donors were used in a later genetic analysis, which treated that subset as a discovery cohort. Every repertoire in the discovery cohort had been generated on one and the same sequencing platform. HLA typing included class I and class II loci at four-digit resolution. Typing coverage varied by locus: roughly 629-640 donors for A, B, C, DRB1 and DQB1; more than 500 for DQA1; more than 600 for DPA1; more than 450 for DPB1. Because of strong linkage in the cohort, roughly five DR-DQ haplotypes were treated as single units for association and clustering. Among some 400 genotyped donors of the cohort, an average of around 250,000 unique TCR beta nucleotide sequences was sequenced per donor, of which about 18% were non-productive. Paper-wide results and their limitations: A cluster of highly shared sequence variants was judged likely to represent a technical artifact of the sequencing pipeline. Only TCR beta chains were sequenced in this cohort, and the absence of alpha or paired-chain data limited detectable features. Most CMV-associated TCR beta chains appeared to be HLA-restricted in a later analysis, and the HLA associations seemed to be driven largely by CMV exposure. Assigning TCR associations to individual alleles was difficult when HLA alleles, especially DR and DQ, strongly co-occurred. The only immune exposure information available for the cohort was CMV serostatus. Because counts were too low, more than 15 rarely observed V segments, including chromosome 9 orphons, were excluded from the earlier analysis of a few hundred of the donors. Because HLA typing was missing for some donors at each locus, association tests included only the typed subset. While some public TCRs were present in many individuals, most TCR sequences turned up only very rarely across donors. Some IMGT-functional V segments, including TRBV6-2 and TRBV6-3, could not be told apart with the 87-base-pair reads, so those segments were excluded. In an earlier analysis of some 540 of the donors, most TCR beta V segments appeared in productive rearrangements about 87% or about 30% of the time, broadly matching IMGT annotations. In a later genetic analysis, fewer N-insertions in productive TCRs were reported among donors in an Asian-associated ancestry cluster than the roughly 640-donor mean. In a later analysis, TCR association rates were found to vary across HLA loci, with the most associated TCRs seen for DRB1 alleles and the fewest for HLA-C alleles. The authors suggested that the approach could potentially be extended to other disease states and immunological phenotypes. A total of fewer than 200 TCR beta chains were listed by the study as associated with cytomegalovirus. In vitro tests confirmed that three of the cytomegalovirus-associated TCR beta chains recognize cytomegalovirus antigens. The presence/absence analyses assumed that sequencing depth was roughly uniform across donors, and that assumption may not be true. In a later analysis, HLA-associated TCR beta chains showed more clonal expansion and lower generation probabilities than non-associated chains that were equally common. In a later genetic analysis, a missense DCLRE1C variant was associated with V-gene and J-gene trimming of TCR beta chains, and the association was replicated in an independent cohort. A later analysis reported that several top co-occurrence clusters appeared linked to parvovirus B19, influenza, CMV and Epstein-Barr virus. Correlated functional status among segregating V segments might be attributable to linkage disequilibrium, but an unknown experimental factor could not be ruled out. At a false discovery rate of 0.05, a later analysis linked some 18,000 TCR beta sequences to specific HLA alleles. Cytomegalovirus status was reported to be diagnosed by the classifier with high specificity and sensitivity in both the original and validation cohorts. A further reported finding was that TCR beta sequences accurately predicted the HLA-A and HLA-B alleles for most subjects in the first cohort.

Libraries were built with the immunoSEQ multiplex PCR assay. For the multiplex PCR, a mixture combining 60 forward primers for TCR Vbeta segments and 13 reverse primers for TCR Jbeta segments was used. The CDR3 region of rearranged TCR beta genes was amplified from genomic DNA with a multiplex PCR assay. On the Illumina HiSeq System, the amplified TCR beta libraries were sequenced as 87-base-pair reads. The study's processing was this. Across the 670 or so repertoires, a later analysis counted around 80 million unique TCR beta chains, 9.5 million to 12 million of which were shared by at least two donors. Raw reads were error-corrected and collapsed into unique sequences with a nearest-neighbor algorithm that merged closely related sequences to remove PCR and sequencing errors. Alignment of CDR3 sequences to IMGT reference sequences was used to assign V, D and J gene segments. For a sequence to be retained, at least a six-nucleotide match to both a V gene segment and a J gene segment was required. A rearrangement counted as productive if the CDR3 had no stop codons and remained in frame with V and J, and every other rearrangement counted as non-productive. CDR3 was defined by IMGT convention, running from the second conserved V-encoded cysteine to the conserved J-encoded phenylalanine. The earlier analysis of some 540 of the donors excluded any sequence lacking an unambiguous match to a single V gene segment. An earlier analysis of several hundred of the donors called V segments functional above 56.7% productive rearrangements and segregating when the between-donor standard deviation exceeded 5%. To diagnose cytomegalovirus status from the catalog of TCR beta chain sequences, a statistical classification framework was built. A later analysis assigned V and J genes by comparing TCR nucleotide sequences with IMGT/GENE-DB human TR gene sequences. Using the TCRdist pipeline, a later analysis assigned CDR3 sequences along with most-parsimonious VDJ recombination scenarios. In a later analysis, every TCR beta chain was defined by the combination of its CDR3 amino acid sequence and its V-gene family, and reads without a unique V-gene family were dropped. To address suspected cross-contamination and a sequencing artifact, a later analysis removed several hundred highly shared, low-generation-probability nucleotide sequences. In a later analysis, a clonal expansion index for each public chain was calculated from normalized within-repertoire ranks of inferred template counts. In a later analysis, generation probabilities were computed with a VDJ recombination model fitted to out-of-frame rearrangements, and the resulting probabilities were checked against IGoR. In a later analysis, hypergeometric tests were used to score TCR-TCR, TCR-HLA and TCR-CMV co-occurrence, with a repertoire-size bias correction applied to TCR pairs. In a later analysis, false discovery rates were estimated by permuting HLA or CMV assignments 20 times. In a later analysis, co-occurring TCRs were grouped with DBSCAN, and TCRdist sequence similarity was added when clustering was performed within HLA-allele-positive subsets. For co-occurrence clustering, repertoires with fewer than 30,000 or more than 120,000 public chains were excluded, along with roughly five repertoires with anomalous nucleotide sharing. TCRdb mirrors the immuneACCESS table, restricted to in-frame sequences. Some clones are absent from its copies; in checked studies, under half trace to an unresolved V gene, and the reason for the others is unknown. The D gene and trimming were derived from the DNA, and the V and J assignments and clone size from that table. The sample table lists some 150,000 clones, about 79% of them with a count of one. Together, the top ten hold roughly 0.68% of the sample.

About this clone: The antigen it recognizes is unknown. One base away there is no much larger clone; base qualities are not given.

In total, over 600 healthy bone marrow donors made up the cohort. Cohort members were all nominally healthy when sampled, although unrecorded immune exposures were likely present. The donor was CMV seronegative and was included in the group of a few hundred seronegative cohort members. A peripheral blood sample was collected from each donor, and TCR beta sequencing was performed on peripheral blood mononuclear cells. Genomic DNA was extracted from the blood cell samples with the Qiagen DNeasy Blood Extraction Kit. The germline V gene provides CDR1 SGHVS and CDR2 FQNEAQ. From the cysteine up to the phenylalanine, the CDR3 has a length of 15 residues. Left in the record is the CDR3 DNA by itself, 45 bases read in frame from the first base. Germline trimming amounts to 0 bases on V and 5 bases on J, with 6 as the count of junction bases outside the gene matches.

Material: PBMCs. This TCR was sampled from a male donor in good health and CMV-seronegative. The receptor chain draws on TRBV7-8 and TRBJ2-5, and 7 junctional nucleotides match TRBD2. The DNA is as follows: TGTGCCAGCAGCTTAGCTGAGGGAGGGTTTGAGACCCAGTACTTC. The resulting protein is CASSLAEGGFETQYF.